This T cell receptor (beta chain) was sequenced in a study of CD8+CD57+ T cells in acquired aplastic anemia. Study-wide findings and caveats: It was found that more than 25 CD8+ CDR3 sequences were shared between patients and controls. Patients and controls had CD8+ Simpson's diversity values that were not significantly distinct.

On this clonotype itself: The antigen remains undetermined. The junction differs from germline at one of its ends, possibly a read error.

In germline, CDR1 is SGHNT, CDR2 YYREEE (reference sequence). The CDR3 extends over 14 amino acids. Patients chosen for sequencing had CD8+CD57+ cells that had expanded, as shown by flow cytometry. The template used for profiling TCR beta VDJ and CDR3 was genomic DNA. MiXCR, run by TCRdb on the reads, gives a single entry per CDR3 protein. The table has approximately 190,000 distinct CDR3 sequences, more than 45% seen once. The sample taken for sequencing was sorted CD4+, CD8+, or CD8+CD57+ T cells (not recorded which) from PBMCs. This clonotype originated in a human donor with aplastic anemia. V usage is TRBV5-4 and J usage is TRBJ2-1; the match to TRBD2 covers 9 bases. The CDR3 sequence is CASSLTSGYNEQFF. The DNA of the CDR3 is TGCGCCAGCAGCTTGACTAGCGGCTACAATGAGCAGTTCTTC.